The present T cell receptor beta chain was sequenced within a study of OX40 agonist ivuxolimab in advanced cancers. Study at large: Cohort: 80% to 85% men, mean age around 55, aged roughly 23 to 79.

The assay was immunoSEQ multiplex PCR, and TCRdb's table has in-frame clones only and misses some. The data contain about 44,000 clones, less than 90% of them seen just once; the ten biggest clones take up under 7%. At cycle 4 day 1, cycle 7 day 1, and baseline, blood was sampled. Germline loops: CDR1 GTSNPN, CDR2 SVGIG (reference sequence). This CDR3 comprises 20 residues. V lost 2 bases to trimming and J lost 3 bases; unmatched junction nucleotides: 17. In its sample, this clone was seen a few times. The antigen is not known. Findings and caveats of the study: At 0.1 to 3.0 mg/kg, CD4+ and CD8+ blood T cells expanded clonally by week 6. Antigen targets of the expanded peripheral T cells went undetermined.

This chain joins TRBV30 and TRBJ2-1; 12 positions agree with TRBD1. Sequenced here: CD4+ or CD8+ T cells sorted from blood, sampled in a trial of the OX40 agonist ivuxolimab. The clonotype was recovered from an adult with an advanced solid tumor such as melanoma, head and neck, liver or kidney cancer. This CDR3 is CAWSKRDRGLGEANYNEQFF. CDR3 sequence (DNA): TGTGCCTGGAGTAAACGGGACAGGGGGCTAGGTGAGGCAAACTACAATGAGCAGTTCTTC.